The source of this T cell receptor (beta chain) is a study of blood T cell repertoires in COVID-19. Repertoires were generated with immunoSEQ multiplex PCR, while TCRdb's copy carries only in-frame clones and drops some. The sample has about 100,000 clones, roughly 84% seen once. This CDR3 spans 18 amino acids. Trimming stripped 1 base from V and 6 bases from J, with 22 bases between. Germline V gene data show CDR1 as LGHNA and CDR2 as YSLEER. This clonotype was obtained from a man aged 25 to 40 in a cohort sampled during active COVID-19. Sequences were obtained from peripheral blood. The rearrangement uses TRBV4-3 and TRBJ2-1, with a possible D match to TRBD2 (6 bases). DNA of the CDR3: TGCGCCAGCAGCCAAGTTCCATACCGTCGGGACTTTACCAATGAGCAGTTCTTC. Protein sequence: CASSQVPYRRDFTNEQFF.